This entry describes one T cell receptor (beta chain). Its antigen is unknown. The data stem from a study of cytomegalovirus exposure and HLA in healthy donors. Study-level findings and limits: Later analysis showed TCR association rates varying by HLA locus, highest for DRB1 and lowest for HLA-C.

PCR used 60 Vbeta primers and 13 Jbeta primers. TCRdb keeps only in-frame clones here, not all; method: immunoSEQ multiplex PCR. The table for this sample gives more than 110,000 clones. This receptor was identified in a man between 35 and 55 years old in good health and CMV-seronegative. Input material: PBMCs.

DNA of the CDR3: TGCGCCAGCAGCCACCTCAGGGGGACAACCTACGAGCAGTACTTC. Amino acids: CASSHLRGTTYEQYF. The chain has TRBV4-3 and TRBJ2-7, with TRBD1 matching over 7 bases. The germline V gene encodes CDR1 LGHNA and CDR2 YSLEER. Losses at the gene ends were 3 bases for V and 2 bases for J; bases not matched to a gene: 7. CDR3 size: 15 residues.